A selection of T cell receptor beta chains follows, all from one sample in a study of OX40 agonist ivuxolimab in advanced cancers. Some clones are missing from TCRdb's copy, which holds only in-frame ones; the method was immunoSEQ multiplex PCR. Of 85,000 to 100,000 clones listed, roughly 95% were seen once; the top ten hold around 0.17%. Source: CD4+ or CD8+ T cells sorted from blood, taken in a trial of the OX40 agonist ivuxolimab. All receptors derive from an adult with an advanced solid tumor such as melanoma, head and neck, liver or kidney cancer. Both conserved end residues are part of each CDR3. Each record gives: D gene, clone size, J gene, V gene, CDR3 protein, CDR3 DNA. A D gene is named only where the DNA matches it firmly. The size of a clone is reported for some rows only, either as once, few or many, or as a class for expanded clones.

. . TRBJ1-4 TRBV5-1 CASSPRQGPATNEKLFF TGCGCCAGCAGCCCCCGCCAGGGGCCCGCTACAAATGAAAAACTGTTTTTT
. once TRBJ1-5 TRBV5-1 CASSTGTENQPQHF TGCGCCAGCAGCACCGGGACGGAGAATCAGCCCCAGCATTTT
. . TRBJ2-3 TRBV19 CASSTRPPDTQYF TGTGCCAGTAGTACCCGCCCCCCGGATACGCAGTATTTT
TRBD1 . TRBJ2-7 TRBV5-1 CASSPGTGGDEQYF TGCGCCAGCAGCCCCGGGACAGGGGGAGACGAGCAGTACTTC
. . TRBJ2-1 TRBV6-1 CASSEARWAGPTYNEQFF TGTGCCAGCAGTGAAGCGCGTTGGGCAGGGCCCACCTACAATGAGCAGTTCTTC
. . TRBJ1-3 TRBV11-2 CASSLGRNTIYF TGTGCCAGCAGCTTAGGCCGAAACACCATATATTTT
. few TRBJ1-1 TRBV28 CASSLAKRVAFF TGTGCCAGCAGTTTAGCGAAACGAGTAGCTTTCTTT
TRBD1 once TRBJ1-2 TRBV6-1 CASSLASGGDYGYTF TGTGCCAGCAGTCTCGCTTCAGGGGGGGACTATGGCTACACCTTC
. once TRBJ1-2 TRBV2 CASSVLRGPIYGYTF TGTGCCAGCAGCGTCCTCAGGGGCCCCATCTATGGCTACACCTTC
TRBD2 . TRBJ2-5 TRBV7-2 CASSSPGLAGETQYF TGTGCCAGCAGCTCGCCGGGACTAGCTGGAGAGACCCAGTACTTC
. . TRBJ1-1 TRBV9 CASSPQLATGRLNTEAFF TGTGCCAGCAGCCCACAACTCGCCACAGGGCGCCTGAACACTGAAGCTTTCTTT
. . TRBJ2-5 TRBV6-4 CASSAVGTGKETQYF TGTGCCAGCAGTGCGGTTGGGACCGGGAAAGAGACCCAGTACTTC
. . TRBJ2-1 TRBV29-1 CSVEDLHDYNEQFF TGCAGCGTTGAAGATCTACATGACTACAATGAGCAGTTCTTC
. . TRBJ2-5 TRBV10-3 CAISEVGRIETQYF TGTGCCATCAGCGAGGTGGGGAGGATTGAGACCCAGTACTTC
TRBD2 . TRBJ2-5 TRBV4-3 CASSRERTSMETQYF TGCGCCAGCAGCCGAGAAAGGACTAGTATGGAGACCCAGTACTTC
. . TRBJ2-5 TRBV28 CASLRGETQYF TGTGCCAGCCTCAGGGGAGAGACCCAGTACTTC